Below, 15 T cell receptor beta chains from the same sample are listed, as sequenced in a study of blood T cell repertoires in COVID-19. Assay: immunoSEQ multiplex PCR; the TCRdb copy retains only in-frame clones and omits some. The profile shows around 190,000 clones, about four fifths of them singletons. Sequencing input: PBMCs or T cells enriched from blood (not recorded which). Receptors were obtained from a woman under 40 who had been exposed to COVID-19.

This clone showed up just a few times. The chain carries TRBV10-1 and TRBJ2-2, with 8 positions matching TRBD2. Germline V gene lookup returns CDR1 WNHNN and CDR2 SYGVQD (reference sequence). The J segment lost 5 bases and the V segment lost 2 bases, leaving 7 bases of the junction unmatched. This CDR3 spans 16 amino acids. The CDR3 DNA is TGCGCCAGCAGTGAGCGGGGGGGCCTTGGGACCGGGGAGCTGTTTTTT. Protein product: CASSERGGLGTGELFF.

This clone has only a few counts. The gene calls are TRBV29-1 and TRBJ1-1; 7 nucleotides agree with TRBD1. After removal of 7 bases from V and 5 bases from J, the junction contained 7 bases not matched to a gene. This CDR3 comprises 12 residues. In germline, CDR1 is SQVTM, CDR2 ANQGSEA. DNA of the CDR3: TGCAGCGCGGGACAGACCGTAACTGAAGCTTTCTTT. Protein sequence: CSAGQTVTEAFF.

The chain has TRBV9 and TRBJ2-7; D is undetermined. The CDR3 loop spans 13 amino acids. The germline CDR1 and CDR2 sequences are SGDLS and YYNGEE. With 0 bases removed from V and 6 bases from J, the gap between germline ends came to 10 bases. CDR3 residues: CASSVDTFSEQYF. The CDR3 coding sequence is TGTGCCAGCAGCGTAGATACATTTTCCGAGCAGTACTTC. The variable domain in full, completed from reference TRBV9 and TRBJ2-7, reads DSGVTQTPKHLITATGQRVTLRCSPRSGDLSVYWYQQSLDQGLQFLIQYYNGEERAKGNILERFSAQQFPDLHSELNLSSLELGDSALYFCASSVDTFSEQYFGPGTRLTVT.

This chain links TRBV3-1 (or the pseudogene TRBV3-2) with TRBJ1-5, with 7 bases that match TRBD1. With 4 bases clipped from V and 4 bases from J, the junction kept 7 bases outside the gene matches. Germline V gene lookup returns CDR1 LGHDT and CDR2 YNNKEL (reference sequence). The CDR3 length is 15 residues. CDR3 amino acids: CASSLTGTDNQPQHF. The CDR3 coding sequence is TGTGCCAGCAGCCTAACCGGGACAGATAATCAGCCCCAGCATTTT.

This clone was counted a single time. The chain has TRBV18 and TRBJ2-7, with TRBD2 identical over 10 bases. Looked up from germline, CDR1 is KGHSH and CDR2 is LQKENI. CDR3 size: 20 residues. V lost 1 base to trimming and J lost 3 bases; unmatched junction nucleotides: 18. The CDR3 spells CASSPLPPASGGPKYYEQYF. DNA for the CDR3: TGTGCCAGCTCACCACTCCCCCCTGCTAGCGGGGGCCCTAAATACTACGAGCAGTACTTC.

V is TRBV5-4 and J is TRBJ2-3; 10 nucleotides match TRBD2. Germline V lookup: CDR1 SGHNT, CDR2 YYREEE (reference sequence). The ends lost 0 bases at V and 1 base at J; junction bases unmatched: 5. The CDR3 contains 17 residues. The CDR3 nucleotides read TGTGCCAGCAGCTTGGCCCTAGCGGGGGCCCGCACAGATACGCAGTATTTT. Residues: CASSLALAGARTDTQYF.

This clone was detected only once. The chain has TRBV4-1 and TRBJ2-3, with a tentative D call TRBD1 (6 bases). Germline CDR1 and CDR2: MGHRA and YSYEKL. The CDR3 is 16 residues long. Between the trimmed V and J ends, which lost 1 base and 0 bases, there was a span of 11 bases. The CDR3 region has the DNA TGCGCCAGCAGCCAAGCTACAGGGCTAAGCACAGATACGCAGTATTTT. Residues: CASSQATGLSTDTQYF.

V and J are TRBV4-3 and TRBJ2-2; D call uncertain. V gave up 4 bases and J gave up 5 bases, with 5 bases separating them. Germline CDR1 reads LGHNA; CDR2 reads YSLEER. CDR3 length: 12 amino acids. The CDR3 spells CASSLLTGELFF. The DNA for the CDR3 is TGCGCCAGCAGCCTCCTTACCGGGGAGCTGTTTTTT.

The chain combines TRBV4-1 with TRBJ1-4, with TRBD1 identical over 11 bases. The CDR3 runs to 15 residues. Germline V lookup: CDR1 MGHRA, CDR2 YSYEKL. The ends lost 5 bases at V and 4 bases at J; junction bases unmatched: 3. Here the CDR3 DNA reads TGCGCCAGCAGCACGGGACAGGGGGTTAATGAAAAACTGTTTTTT. It specifies CASSTGQGVNEKLFF.

The V and J genes are TRBV3-1 (or the pseudogene TRBV3-2) and TRBJ2-7; 12 bases are shared with TRBD1. Unmatched junction bases numbered 14, after V lost 2 bases and J lost 3 bases. The germline V gene encodes CDR1 LGHDT and CDR2 YNNKEL (reference sequence). The CDR3 spans 19 residues. The CDR3 here is CASSQSGTGGLLLGYEQYF. As DNA, the CDR3 is TGTGCCAGCAGCCAATCCGGGACAGGGGGCCTCCTTCTCGGCTACGAGCAGTACTTC.

The J gene is TRBJ1-2, the V gene TRBV7-9; possible D gene TRBD1, 6 bases. V lost 2 bases and J 8 bases, leaving 15 bases between the germline ends. The CDR3 spans 14 residues. The germline V gene encodes CDR1 SEHNR and CDR2 FQNEAQ (reference sequence). CDR3 coding DNA: TGTGCCAGCAGCTTAACACCCGAAGACAGGGGCTACACCTTC. This codes for CASSLTPEDRGYTF.

This chain links TRBV7-2 with TRBJ2-3; D is perhaps TRBD2 (7 bases). Germline V gene lookup returns CDR1 SGHTA and CDR2 FQGNSA. V was cut by 6 bases and J by 2 bases, with 15 bases left in between. This CDR3 is built from 15 residues. The CDR3 loop reads CASRRGGRDTDTQYF. The CDR3 DNA reads TGTGCCAGCAGGAGGGGGGGCCGGGACACAGATACGCAGTATTTT. Together with reference TRBV7-2 and TRBJ2-3, the CDR3 gives the full variable domain: GAGVSQSPSNKVTEKGKDVELRCDPISGHTALYWYRQSLGQGLEFLIYFQGNSAPDKSGLPSDRFSAERTGGSVSTLTIQRTQQEDSAVYLCASRRGGRDTDTQYFGPGTRLTVL.

This clone was detected only once. The genes are TRBV4-2 and TRBJ2-7; D is unclear. V was pared by 6 bases and J by 0 bases, with 9 bases between. This CDR3 has 13 amino acids. Germline V gene data show CDR1 as LGHNA and CDR2 as YNFKEQ. DNA of the CDR3: TGTGCCAGCAGTACAACGCCCTCCTACGAGCAGTACTTC. Amino acids: CASSTTPSYEQYF.

The V gene is TRBV2, the J gene TRBJ1-4; 8 bases agree with TRBD1. Germline CDR1 reads SNHLY; CDR2 reads FYNNEI. This CDR3 comprises 16 residues. J was trimmed by 5 bases and V by 6 bases; bases with no gene match: 11. The CDR3 coding sequence is TGTGCCAGCAGGGCGTTTTCCGGGACAGGCAATGAAAAACTGTTTTTT. This gives the protein CASRAFSGTGNEKLFF.

The genes are TRBV7-2 and TRBJ2-6; 8 bases fit TRBD2. The ends lost 5 bases at V and 1 base at J; junction bases unmatched: 4. Germline V lookup: CDR1 SGHTA, CDR2 FQGNSA. The CDR3 loop spans 16 amino acids. CDR3 residues: CASSLGGESGANVLTF. The CDR3 nucleotides are TGTGCCAGCAGCCTCGGGGGGGAATCTGGGGCCAACGTCCTGACTTTC.